This record concerns one T cell receptor beta chain sequence. This table comes from immunoSEQ multiplex PCR, and its TCRdb copy is limited to in-frame clones, with some not included. The sample shows 72,000 or so clones, over 75% of them seen only once. This record comes from a study of OX40 agonist ivuxolimab in advanced cancers. For the study at large: From about 23 to 85 years was the age range, with a mean of approximately 63 years, and nearly 85% were male.

This CDR3 has 16 residues. Germline CDR1 is LNHDA and CDR2 is SQIVND (reference sequence). Trimming stripped 3 bases from V and 7 bases from J, with 18 bases between. The receptor comes from an adult with an advanced solid tumor such as melanoma, head and neck, liver or kidney cancer. The material was CD4+ or CD8+ T cells sorted from blood, obtained in a trial of the OX40 agonist ivuxolimab. The chain is built from TRBV19 and TRBJ1-4; D is ambiguous. The CDR3 bases are TGTGCCAGTAGTATGATGGCCGTGGTGGCGAGTGAAAAACTGTTTTTT. Its protein product is CASSMMAVVASEKLFF.